This entry lists 20 T cell receptor beta chains sequenced from one sample in a study of blood T cells in healthy people across ages. A sample-barcoded 5' primer and a J-beta primer mix were used in a second PCR of about 6 to 12 cycles. TCRdb passed the 5' RACE reads through MiXCR, listing each CDR3 protein once. The table lists around 1,800,000 distinct CDR3 sequences, more than 35% of them singletons. The sequenced sample was blood. These receptors were collected from a human donor in good health.

The rearrangement uses TRBV10-3 and TRBJ2-1; D is uncertain. Germline V gives CDR1 ENHRY, CDR2 SYGVKD. V was shortened by 6 bases and J by 2 bases, with 11 bases between the two germline ends. CDR3 length: 14 residues. In DNA form, the CDR3 reads TGTGCCATCAGACCGATGGACCCCTACAATGAGCAGTTCTTC. Its translation is CAIRPMDPYNEQFF.

There are a few counts of this clonotype. The chain recombines TRBV4-3 with TRBJ1-2; a weak D match, TRBD1 (6 bases). CDR1 and CDR2 from the germline V gene are LGHNA and YSLEER. V lost 0 bases, J lost 5 bases, and 16 bases lay in between. CDR3 length: 16 amino acids. The CDR3 DNA sequence: TGCGCCAGCAGCCAAGATTGGGGGCGCTCTCGTTATGGCTACACCTTC. Translation: CASSQDWGRSRYGYTF.

This clonotype was recorded many times. V is TRBV29-1 and J is TRBJ2-1; 8 bases align to TRBD1. The CDR3 runs to 13 residues. V gave up 4 bases and J gave up 6 bases; unmatched junction bases: 5. Germline-derived CDR1 and CDR2 are SQVTM and ANQGSEA. The CDR3 nucleotides are TGCAGCGTTGGGGAACAGGGGGTCAATGAGCAGTTCTTC. It is translated as CSVGEQGVNEQFF.

This clonotype was found a few times. V gene TRBV13 combines with J gene TRBJ1-1; no definite D call. CDR3 size: 12 residues. Per the germline V gene, CDR1 is PRHDT and CDR2 is FYEKMQ (reference sequence). The V gene lost 2 bases and the J gene lost 6 bases, with 7 bases spanning the gap. DNA of the CDR3: TGTGCCAGCAGCTTAATCCCTGCTGAAGCTTTCTTT. This codes for CASSLIPAEAFF.

The chain has TRBV7-9 and TRBJ1-2, with no clear D. V was shortened by 4 bases and J by 0 bases, with 24 bases between the two germline ends. The CDR3 contains 19 residues. Germline CDR1 is SEHNR and CDR2 is FQNEAQ (reference sequence). CDR3 DNA sequence: TGTGCCAGCAGCTCCGGGGTGTTTGGGTGGAACGCTACTAACTATGGCTACACCTTC. Its protein is CASSSGVFGWNATNYGYTF.

This clonotype showed up just a few times. CDR3 nucleotide sequence: TGCAGTGCTAGACCCAGGGGGAACTATGGCTACACCTTC. Protein: CSARPRGNYGYTF. The rearrangement uses TRBV20-1 and TRBJ1-2; 7 bases agree with TRBD1. The CDR3 has 13 residues. The germline gives CDR1 DFQATT, CDR2 SNEGSKA (reference sequence). The J segment lost 2 bases and the V segment lost 2 bases, leaving 2 bases of the junction unmatched.

This clonotype came up a few times. The chain links TRBV7-2 to TRBJ1-6; D is unresolved. This CDR3 has 14 residues. V lost 4 bases to trimming and J lost 4 bases, with 8 bases between them. CDR1 SGHTA and CDR2 FQGNSA come from the germline V gene. CDR3 in DNA: TGTGCCAGCAGCTCGGGGATTTATAATTCACCCCTCCACTTT. As protein: CASSSGIYNSPLHF.

The genes are TRBV7-8 and TRBJ1-5, with D possibly matching TRBD1 (6 bases). V was trimmed by 4 bases and J by 6 bases, leaving 13 bases between them. CDR1 SGHVS and CDR2 FQNEAQ come from the germline V gene. This CDR3 is built from 14 residues. CDR3 coding DNA: TGTGCCAGCAGCTCCGGAGGGGGTGTTCAGCCCCAGCATTTT. Its translation: CASSSGGGVQPQHF.

This clonotype has just a few counts. CDR3 sequence: CASRFLRGSEQFF. As DNA, the CDR3 is TGTGCCAGCCGATTTTTACGGGGGAGTGAGCAGTTCTTC. The chain combines TRBV28 with TRBJ2-1, with a tentative D call TRBD2 (6 bases). V shed 8 bases and J shed 9 bases, with 17 bases lying between them. The CDR3 totals 13 residues. Germline values: CDR1 MDHEN, CDR2 SYDVKM.

The chain employs TRBV20-1 and TRBJ2-3, with D hard to call. Trimming cost V 6 bases and J 1 base, with 14 bases left between them. This CDR3 comprises 14 residues. Germline assignment: CDR1 DFQATT and CDR2 SNEGSKA (reference sequence). CDR3 protein: CSASFLGRTDTQYF. In DNA form, the CDR3 reads TGCAGTGCATCCTTTTTGGGCCGCACAGATACGCAGTATTTT.

This chain uses TRBV5-1 with TRBJ2-1; 8 bases are shared with TRBD1. The CDR3 has 15 residues. The ends lost 6 bases at V and 6 bases at J; junction bases unmatched: 11. CDR1 is SGHRS and CDR2 is YFSETQ in the germline V gene. CDR3 in amino acids: CASINSTGGSNEQFF. Written as DNA, the CDR3 is TGCGCCAGCATAAATTCTACAGGGGGTAGCAATGAGCAGTTCTTC.

The chain joins TRBV6-5 to TRBJ2-5; D could derive from TRBD1 or TRBD2 (5 bases each). Germline lookup yields CDR1 MNHEY and CDR2 SVGAGI. The CDR3 covers 14 residues. V dropped 2 bases and J dropped 1 base, with 8 bases sitting between them. The CDR3 DNA follows: TGTGCCAGCAGTTACCGGGGCTTCCAAGAGACCCAGTACTTC. Its protein product is CASSYRGFQETQYF.

This clonotype was seen a few times. The V and J genes are TRBV29-1 and TRBJ2-5, with TRBD1 identical over 9 bases. Looked up from germline, CDR1 is SQVTM and CDR2 is ANQGSEA. CDR3 length: 15 amino acids. The V and J ends lost 4 bases and 11 bases, in that order; junction bases with no gene match: 17. CDR3 nucleotides: TGCAGCGTTGTAGGCAACAGGGGGCGACTCAATGAGCAGTACTTC. It encodes CSVVGNRGRLNEQYF. The whole variable domain, remainder taken from reference TRBV29-1 and TRBJ2-5, is SAVISQKPSRDICQRGTSLTIQCQVDSQVTMMFWYRQQPGQSLTLIATANQGSEATYESGFVIDKFPISRPNLTFSTLTVSNMSPEDSSIYLCSVVGNRGRLNEQYFGPGTRLLVL.

There are a few counts of this clonotype. The rearrangement joins TRBV6-2 or TRBV6-3 to TRBJ2-7, with no clear D. The CDR3 runs to 14 residues. Germline V gene sequence: CDR1 MNHEY, CDR2 SVGEGT. V dropped 2 bases and J dropped 2 bases, with 10 bases sitting between them. CDR3 region: CASSYTGTPYEQYF. CDR3 coding DNA: TGTGCCAGCAGTTACACGGGCACTCCCTACGAGCAGTACTTC.

The chain joins TRBV20-1 to TRBJ2-7; 9 bases line up with TRBD2. V lost 3 bases, J lost 0 bases, and 9 bases stayed unmatched. Germline-derived CDR1 and CDR2 are DFQATT and SNEGSKA (reference sequence). The CDR3 sequence is 16 residues long. CDR3 nucleotide sequence: TGCAGTGCTAGTACCCTAGCGGGGATCAGCTCCTACGAGCAGTACTTC. It codes for CSASTLAGISSYEQYF.

There are a few counts of this clonotype. The chain combines TRBV9 with TRBJ1-1; possibly TRBD1 for D (6 bases). V was pared by 2 bases and J by 3 bases, with 8 bases between. Germline V CDR1 and CDR2: SGDLS, YYNGEE. The CDR3 is 13 amino acids. CDR3 coding DNA: TGTGCCAGCAGCGTCCCAGGGGACACTGAAGCTTTCTTT. Encoded protein: CASSVPGDTEAFF.

The rearrangement links TRBV5-4 to TRBJ1-2, with unresolved D. Germline-derived CDR1 and CDR2 are SGHNT and YYREEE (reference sequence). CDR3 length: 16 residues. Trimming cost V 3 bases and J 3 bases, with 18 bases left between them. The CDR3 is CASSWFAALPHYGYTF. The CDR3 coding sequence is TGTGCCAGCAGCTGGTTCGCGGCCCTCCCTCACTATGGCTACACCTTC.

The V gene is TRBV21-1, the J gene TRBJ2-1; the table gives TRBD1 as D, unverified against the DNA. TRBV21-1 is annotated as a pseudogene. The CDR3 has 19 residues. In DNA form, the CDR3 reads TGTGCCAGCAGCAAAGAAGGGGTCCAGAAAGGGGAATCCTACAATGAGCAGTTCTTC. Translation gives CASSKEGVQKGESYNEQFF.

The chain carries TRBV5-4 and TRBJ1-5, with a tentative D call TRBD1 (6 bases). V lost 2 bases and J 5 bases, leaving 11 bases between the germline ends. Germline V lookup: CDR1 SGHNT, CDR2 YYREEE (reference sequence). The CDR3 totals 14 residues. The CDR3 sequence is CASSFTGSDQPQHF. The CDR3 bases are TGTGCCAGCAGCTTCACAGGGTCGGATCAGCCCCAGCATTTT.

This chain connects TRBV19 to TRBJ1-6; D not resolved. CDR1 is LNHDA, CDR2 SQIVND, per germline (reference sequence). This CDR3 is built from 13 residues. The ends were cut back, 4 bases at V and 8 bases at J, with 9 bases in the middle. CDR3 in DNA: TGTGCCAGTAGTACTTACAGAGATTCACCCCTCCACTTT. Its translation is CASSTYRDSPLHF.